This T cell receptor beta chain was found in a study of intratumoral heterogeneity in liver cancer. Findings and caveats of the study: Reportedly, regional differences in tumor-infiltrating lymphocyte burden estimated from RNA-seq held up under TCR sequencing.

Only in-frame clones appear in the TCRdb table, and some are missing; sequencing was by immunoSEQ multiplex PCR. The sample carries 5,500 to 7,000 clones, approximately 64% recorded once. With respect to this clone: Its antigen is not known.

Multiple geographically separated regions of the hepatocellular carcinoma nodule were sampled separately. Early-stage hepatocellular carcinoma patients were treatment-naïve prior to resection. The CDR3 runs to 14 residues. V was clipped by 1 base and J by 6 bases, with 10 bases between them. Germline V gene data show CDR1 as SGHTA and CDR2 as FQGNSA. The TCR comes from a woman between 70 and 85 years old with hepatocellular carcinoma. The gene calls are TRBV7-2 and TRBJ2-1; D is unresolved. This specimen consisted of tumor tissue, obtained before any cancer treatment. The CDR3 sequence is CASSLGGRGNEQFF. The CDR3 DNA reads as TGTGCCAGCAGCTTAGGTGGTCGAGGCAATGAGCAGTTCTTC.